This section outlines one T cell receptor beta chain sequence together with its context. This clone's antigen is unknown. No base-level quality is on record; no much larger clone is a single base apart. V drops 8 bases and J drops 4 bases, leaving 4 bases in between. Based on the germline V gene, the CDR1 and CDR2 sequences are MNHEY and SVGAGI. Its CDR3 holds 10 amino acids, cysteine through phenylalanine. Solely the CDR3 DNA is kept, with 30 bases framed from the first base. This entry is derived from a study of blood T cell repertoires in COVID-19 (dated by TCRdb to 2018 to 2020). Broadly, across the study: Collaborator samples came from the United States, Italy and Spain and covered acute and convalescent phases of COVID-19. The prospective study material was composed of cDNA or gDNA derived from T cells, B-cell-depleted T cells, or PBMCs. Deeply sampled blood TCRbeta repertoires from subjects exposed to, actively infected with, or recovered from COVID-19 were included in the dataset. The repertoires were made available in a free public database intended to serve as a resource for research on the immune response to SARS-CoV-2. Samples were obtained from the ongoing ImmuneRACE study (first 160 participants) and from over 1,000 subjects provided by 6 global collaborators. The sample metadata nearly always contained a de-identified subject ID, COVID-19 status, age in years and sex. Where available, HLA class I and class II types were obtained from metadata supplied by the sample provider rather than from assay-based typing. Here is what the overall study found, with its caveats: How much clinical and demographic metadata was included differed by source and by participant, and the metadata was provided uncurated.

The immunoSEQ Assay, a bias-controlled multiplex PCR, was used to amplify TCRbeta CDR3 regions from genomic DNA. As for the authors' bioinformatics: Nucleated cell counts per sample were estimated from amplification of reference gene primers within the assay. To quantify the absolute abundance of each unique TCRbeta CDR3 rearrangement, sequence reads were collapsed and filtered. Productive Simpson clonality was computed per sample as the square root of Simpson's diversity index over productive rearrangements. TCRdb's version of the immuneACCESS table is confined to in-frame rearrangements and falls short of the full clone set. An unresolved V gene accounts for under half of the shortfall where checked; the remainder is of unknown origin. V and J calls and clone size come straight from that table; D and trimming were deduced from the DNA. For this sample there are about 360,000 clones; approximately 86% appear just once. Of the sample, 3% falls within the top ten clones.

Each collaborating institution followed its own protocols to collect whole blood in K2EDTA tubes. Collaborator samples were shipped for TCRbeta analysis as frozen whole blood, isolated PBMCs, or DNA extracted from either sample type. This receptor chain uses TRBV6-5 and TRBJ2-3; the D gene cannot be resolved reliably. Specimen: peripheral blood. The TCR sequence derives from a human donor in a cohort sampled during active COVID-19. The CDR3 protein: CASVSDTQYF. The DNA reads as follows: TGTGCCAGCGTCTCAGATACGCAGTATTTT.